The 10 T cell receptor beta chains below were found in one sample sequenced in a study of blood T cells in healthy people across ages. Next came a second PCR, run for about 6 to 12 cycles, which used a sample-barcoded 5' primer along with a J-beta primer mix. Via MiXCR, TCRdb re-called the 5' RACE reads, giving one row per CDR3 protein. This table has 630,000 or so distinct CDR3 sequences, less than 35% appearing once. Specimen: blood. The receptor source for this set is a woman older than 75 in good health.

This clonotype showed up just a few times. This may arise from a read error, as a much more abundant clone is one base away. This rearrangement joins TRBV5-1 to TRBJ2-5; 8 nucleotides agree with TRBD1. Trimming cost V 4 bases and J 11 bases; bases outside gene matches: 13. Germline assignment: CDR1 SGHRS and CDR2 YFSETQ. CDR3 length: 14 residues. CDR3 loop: CASSPDRVSNEQYF. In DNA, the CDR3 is TGCGCCAGCAGCCCGGACAGGGTAAGCAATGAGCAGTACTTC.

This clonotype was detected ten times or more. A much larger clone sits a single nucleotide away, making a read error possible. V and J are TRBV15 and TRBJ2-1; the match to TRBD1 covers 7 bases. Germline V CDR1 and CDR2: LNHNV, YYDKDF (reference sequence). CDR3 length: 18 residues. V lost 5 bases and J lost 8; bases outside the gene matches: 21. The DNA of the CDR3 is TGTGCCACCAGCGGATTAAACCAGAGGACAGGAGTTTGCCATGAGCAGTTCTTC. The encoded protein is CATSGLNQRTGVCHEQFF.

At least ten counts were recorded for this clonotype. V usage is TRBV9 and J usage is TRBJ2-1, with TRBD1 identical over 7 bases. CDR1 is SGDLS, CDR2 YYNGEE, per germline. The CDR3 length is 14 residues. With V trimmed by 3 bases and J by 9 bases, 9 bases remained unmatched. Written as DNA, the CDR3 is TGTGCCAGCAGCGCGTCATACGACAGGGTTGAGCAGTTCTTC. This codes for CASSASYDRVEQFF.

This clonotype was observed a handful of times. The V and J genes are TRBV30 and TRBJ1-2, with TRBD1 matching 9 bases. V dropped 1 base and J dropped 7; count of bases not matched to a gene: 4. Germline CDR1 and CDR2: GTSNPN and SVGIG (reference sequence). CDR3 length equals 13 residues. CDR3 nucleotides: TGTGCCTGGAGTGCGGGACAGGGCACTGGCTACACCTTC. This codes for CAWSAGQGTGYTF.

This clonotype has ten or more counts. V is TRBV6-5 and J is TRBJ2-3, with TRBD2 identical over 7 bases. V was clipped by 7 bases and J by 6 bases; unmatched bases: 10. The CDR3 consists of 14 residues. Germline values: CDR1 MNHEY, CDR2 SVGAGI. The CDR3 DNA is TGTGCCAGCAAACTCGGGGGGATTAAGGATACGCAGTATTTT. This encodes CASKLGGIKDTQYF.

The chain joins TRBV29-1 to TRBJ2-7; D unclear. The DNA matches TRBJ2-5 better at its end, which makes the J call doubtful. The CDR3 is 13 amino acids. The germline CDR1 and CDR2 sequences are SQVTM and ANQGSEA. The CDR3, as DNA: TGCAGCGTTGAACCGTGGAGCCAAGAGACCCAGTACTTC. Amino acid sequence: CSVEPWSQETQYF.

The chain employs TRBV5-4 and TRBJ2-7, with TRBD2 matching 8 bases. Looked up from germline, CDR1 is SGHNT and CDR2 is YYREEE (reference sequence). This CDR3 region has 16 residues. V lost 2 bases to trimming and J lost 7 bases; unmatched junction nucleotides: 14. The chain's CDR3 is CASSFGGGGTYNEQYF. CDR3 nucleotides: TGTGCCAGCAGCTTTGGGGGCGGGGGGACCTACAATGAGCAGTACTTC.

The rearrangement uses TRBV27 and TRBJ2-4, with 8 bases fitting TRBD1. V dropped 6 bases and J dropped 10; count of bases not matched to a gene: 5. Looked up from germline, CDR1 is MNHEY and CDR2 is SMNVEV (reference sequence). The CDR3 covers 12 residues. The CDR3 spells CASSDRQGIQYF. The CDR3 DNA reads TGTGCCAGCAGCGACAGACAGGGGATTCAGTACTTC.

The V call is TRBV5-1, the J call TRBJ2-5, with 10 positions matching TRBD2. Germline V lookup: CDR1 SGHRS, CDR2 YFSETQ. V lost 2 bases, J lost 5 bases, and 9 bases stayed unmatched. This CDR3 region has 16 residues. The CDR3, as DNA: TGCGCCAGCAGCTTAGCGGGGGGGAACATCCAGGAGACCCAGTACTTC. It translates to CASSLAGGNIQETQYF.

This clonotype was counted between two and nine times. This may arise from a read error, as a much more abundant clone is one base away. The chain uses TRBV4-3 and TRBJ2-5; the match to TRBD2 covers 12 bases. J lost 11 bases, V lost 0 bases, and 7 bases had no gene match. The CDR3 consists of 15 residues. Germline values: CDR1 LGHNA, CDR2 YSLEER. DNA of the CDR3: TGCGCCAGCAGCCAAGACGGGACTAGCGGGTTTGAGCAGTACTTC. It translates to CASSQDGTSGFEQYF.